A selection of T cell receptor beta chains follows, all from one sample in a study of cytomegalovirus exposure and HLA in healthy donors. Libraries were prepared by immunoSEQ multiplex PCR; TCRdb keeps only in-frame clonotypes and omits some of them. The sample spans tens of thousands of clones; the ten largest clones claim under 1.3%. Input material: PBMCs. Receptor source: a woman aged 40 to 49 in good health and CMV-seronegative. Each CDR3 is given with its conserved first and last residue. The order of the fields is CDR3 DNA, CDR3 protein, D gene, J gene, V gene. The D gene is left open where the match is weak.

TGTGCCAGCAGCGGACTAGCGGGGGAAACCGACAATGAGCAGTTCTTC | CASSGLAGETDNEQFF | TRBD2 | TRBJ2-1 | TRBV9
TGTGCCAGCAGCTCGGGGGGACAGGCCAGCTCCTACGAGCAGTACTTC | CASSSGGQASSYEQYF | - | TRBJ2-7 | TRBV5-4
TGCGCCAGCAGTCCGGGACAGGGGGCCGGGGAGCTGTTTTTT | CASSPGQGAGELFF | TRBD1 | TRBJ2-2 | TRBV5-1
TGTGCCAGCTCATCGGGGACAGGGATGACCACTGAAGCTTTCTTT | CASSSGTGMTTEAFF | TRBD1 | TRBJ1-1 | TRBV18
TGTGCCAGCATTCCGGCGGGGGAGAACACTGAAGCTTTCTTT | CASIPAGENTEAFF | - | TRBJ1-1 | TRBV6-5
TGTGCCAGCAGTTCCCCGGCGGCGCAGGGTACGTTGGCTTTCTTT | CASSSPAAQGTLAFF | - | TRBJ1-1 | TRBV28
TGTGCCAGCAGCGTCACAACAGGGGGTGGCACTGAAGCTTTCTTT | CASSVTTGGGTEAFF | TRBD1 | TRBJ1-1 | TRBV9
TGTGCCAGCAGTTCGACTAGCGGGAGCCCCTACAATGAGCAGTTCTTC | CASSSTSGSPYNEQFF | TRBD2 | TRBJ2-1 | TRBV28
TGTGCCAGCTCACAGGACACCTCGAACACCGGGGAGCTGTTTTTT | CASSQDTSNTGELFF | - | TRBJ2-2 | TRBV18
TGCAGCGTCGAGACAGAGACTCTTAACTATGGCTACACCTTC | CSVETETLNYGYTF | - | TRBJ1-2 | TRBV29-1
TGTGCCAGCAGCCTTACTTACGAGCAGTACTTC | CASSLTYEQYF | - | TRBJ2-7 | TRBV7-8
TGTGCCAGCAGTGAGGAGGGAGGGAATGAGCAGTTCTTC | CASSEEGGNEQFF | TRBD2 | TRBJ2-1 | TRBV2
TGTGCCAGCTCACCAACGACCCCAGGGACTGAAGCTTTCTTT | CASSPTTPGTEAFF | - | TRBJ1-1 | TRBV18
TGCGCCAGCAGCCAAGATATTACGGCGGGTACAGATACGCAGTATTTT | CASSQDITAGTDTQYF | - | TRBJ2-3 | TRBV4-1
TGTGCCAGCAGTCTCCATGGGGGGGTCAATGAGCAGTTCTTC | CASSLHGGVNEQFF | TRBD2 | TRBJ2-1 | TRBV28
TGTGCCAGCAGCCTCGGGGAGGGCCTCGGCACCGGGGAGCTGTTTTTT | CASSLGEGLGTGELFF | TRBD2 | TRBJ2-2 | TRBV7-7
TGTGCCAGCAGTAGACAGGGGGTCTACAATGAGCAGTTCTTC | CASSRQGVYNEQFF | TRBD1 | TRBJ2-1 | TRBV6-5
TGCAGCGTTTCGGGACAGGGAGACTACGAGCAGTACTTC | CSVSGQGDYEQYF | TRBD1 | TRBJ2-7 | TRBV29-1
TGTGCCAGCAGTCGAGACGGGGTTCAGCCCCAGCATTTT | CASSRDGVQPQHF | - | TRBJ1-5 | TRBV27
TGTGCCAGCAGCTTAGTTGCGATACAAGAGACCCAGTACTTC | CASSLVAIQETQYF | - | TRBJ2-5 | TRBV7-2
TGCGCCAGCAGCGTAGACAGGGGGCAAGGTCAGCCCCAGCATTTT | CASSVDRGQGQPQHF | TRBD1 | TRBJ1-5 | TRBV5-1
TGTGCCAGCAGCTTTACAGGGGTTGAAGCTTTCTTT | CASSFTGVEAFF | TRBD1 | TRBJ1-1 | TRBV7-9
TGCGCCAGCACGCTGGTCGGGTCTGGGGCCAACGTCCTGACTTTC | CASTLVGSGANVLTF | - | TRBJ2-6 | TRBV4-3
TGTGCCAGCAGTTTAGGGCTAGCGGGCCTAGGGACCGGGGAGCTGTTTTTT | CASSLGLAGLGTGELFF | TRBD2 | TRBJ2-2 | TRBV28
TGTGCCAGCAGCTTAGAAGGGGGCTCGGGAGATACGCAGTATTTT | CASSLEGGSGDTQYF | TRBD1 | TRBJ2-3 | TRBV11-3
TGTGCCACCAGAACGGGAGGGGTCAATGAGCAGTTCTTC | CATRTGGVNEQFF | TRBD2 | TRBJ2-1 | TRBV15
TGTGCCAGCAGCCTCGCGGGGGACACTCCCGGGGAGCTGTTTTTT | CASSLAGDTPGELFF | - | TRBJ2-2 | TRBV4-2
TGCGCCAGCAGCCAAGGGGGGACTAGCGGGATTGAGACCCAGTACTTC | CASSQGGTSGIETQYF | TRBD2 | TRBJ2-5 | TRBV4-3
TGCGCCAGCAGCCAAGTTGCGGTCGGGTCCGAGCAGTACTTC | CASSQVAVGSEQYF | - | TRBJ2-7 | TRBV4-1
TGTGCCAGCAGTTATCCGGACAGTGGGGATCAGCCCCAGCATTTT | CASSYPDSGDQPQHF | - | TRBJ1-5 | TRBV6-6
TGTGCCAGCAGTTTACCCGGACTAGCGGGAGGGCCTAGGGACAATGAGCAGTTCTTC | CASSLPGLAGGPRDNEQFF | TRBD2 | TRBJ2-1 | TRBV28